This record concerns one T cell receptor (beta chain) sequence. Seattle researchers signed up patients amid active infection and tracked them longitudinally. This sample is part of a study of blood T cell repertoires in COVID-19. The wider study: T cells, B-cell-depleted T cells, or PBMCs supplied cDNA or gDNA.

In the original analysis: Nucleated cell counts were estimated from reference gene primer amplification. Assay: immunoSEQ multiplex PCR; the TCRdb copy retains only in-frame clones and omits some. D and trimming were read from the DNA, whereas the V and J calls and clone size are those reported in that table. The sample holds 300,000 to 400,000 clones, approximately 88% seen once. The trim removed 3 bases at V and 6 bases at J, leaving 13 bases unmatched. Germline V gene sequence: CDR1 KGHDR, CDR2 SFDVKD. The CDR3 runs 17 residues. This sequence originates from a woman aged 25 to 39 with COVID-19, enrolled during active disease. The V gene is TRBV24-1, the J gene TRBJ1-2; 9 positions match TRBD1. Sequencing used peripheral blood. The CDR3 region is CATSDQSGTGNLHGYTF. The CDR3 DNA sequence: TGTGCCACCAGTGATCAATCCGGGACAGGGAACCTGCATGGCTACACCTTC.